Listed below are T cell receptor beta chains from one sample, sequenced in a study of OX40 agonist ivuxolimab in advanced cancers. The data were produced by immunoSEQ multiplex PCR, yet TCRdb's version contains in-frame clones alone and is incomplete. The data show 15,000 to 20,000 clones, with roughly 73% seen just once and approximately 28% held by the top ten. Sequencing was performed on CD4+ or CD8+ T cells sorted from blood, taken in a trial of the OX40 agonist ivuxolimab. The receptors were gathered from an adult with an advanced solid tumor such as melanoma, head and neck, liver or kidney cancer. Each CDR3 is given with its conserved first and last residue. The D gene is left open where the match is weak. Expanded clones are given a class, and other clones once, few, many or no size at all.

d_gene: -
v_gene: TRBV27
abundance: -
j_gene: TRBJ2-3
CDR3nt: TGTGCCAGCAGTTTATCTGCCGGGGTGAGCACAGATACGCAGTATTTT
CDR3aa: CASSLSAGVSTDTQYF

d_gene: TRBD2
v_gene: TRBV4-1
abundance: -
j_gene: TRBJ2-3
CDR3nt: TGCGCCAGCAGCCAAGGAGCGGGAGCAGATACGCAGTATTTT
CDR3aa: CASSQGAGADTQYF

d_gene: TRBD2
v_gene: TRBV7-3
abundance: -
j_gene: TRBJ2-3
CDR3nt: TGTGCCAGCAGCTTAAAGCTGGGACTAGGGGGAGATACGCAGTATTTT
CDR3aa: CASSLKLGLGGDTQYF

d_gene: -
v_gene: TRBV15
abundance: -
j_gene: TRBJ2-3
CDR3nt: TGTGCCACCAGCAGAGGACCTACCGATACGCAGTATTTT
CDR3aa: CATSRGPTDTQYF

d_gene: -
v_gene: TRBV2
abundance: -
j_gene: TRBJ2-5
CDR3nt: TGTGCCAGCGTCCCAGGGTTATTGGAGACCCAGTACTTC
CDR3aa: CASVPGLLETQYF

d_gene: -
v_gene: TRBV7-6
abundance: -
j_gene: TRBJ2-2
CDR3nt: TGTGCCAGCAGCCCATGGGGGAGTTTGGCCGACACCGGGGAGCTGTTTTTT
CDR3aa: CASSPWGSLADTGELFF

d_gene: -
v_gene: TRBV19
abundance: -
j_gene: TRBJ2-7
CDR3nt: TGTGCCAGTAGTATTGGGCTCTATCAGGAGCAGTACTTC
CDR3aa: CASSIGLYQEQYF

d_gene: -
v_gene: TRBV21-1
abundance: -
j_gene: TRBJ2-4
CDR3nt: TGTGCCAGCAGCAAACAGGGGCTTCTTCCCAAAAACATTCAGTACTTC
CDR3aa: CASSKQGLLPKNIQYF

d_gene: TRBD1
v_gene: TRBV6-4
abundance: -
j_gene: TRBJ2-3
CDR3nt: TGTGCCAGCAGTGAGACAGGGGGCGTTGGAGATACGCAGTATTTT
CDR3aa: CASSETGGVGDTQYF

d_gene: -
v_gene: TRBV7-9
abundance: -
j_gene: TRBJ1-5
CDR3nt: TGTGCCAGCAGCTTGAGCGATTTGGATCAGCCCCAGCATTTT
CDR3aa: CASSLSDLDQPQHF

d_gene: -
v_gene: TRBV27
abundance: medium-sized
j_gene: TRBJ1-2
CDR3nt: TGTGCCAGCAGTTTTGGGGGGGCGGATGGCTACACCTTC
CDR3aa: CASSFGGADGYTF

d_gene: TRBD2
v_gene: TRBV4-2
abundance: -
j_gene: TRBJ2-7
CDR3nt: TGTGCCAGCAGCCAGGATAGCGGGATACGTGAGCAGTACTTC
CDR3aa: CASSQDSGIREQYF

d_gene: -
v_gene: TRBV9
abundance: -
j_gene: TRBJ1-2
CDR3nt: TGTGCCAGCACCACAGACCAACACGGCTACACCTTC
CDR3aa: CASTTDQHGYTF

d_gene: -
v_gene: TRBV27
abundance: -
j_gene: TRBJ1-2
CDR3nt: TGTGCCAGCAGTTTAGGACAGACATATGGCTACACCTTC
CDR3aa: CASSLGQTYGYTF

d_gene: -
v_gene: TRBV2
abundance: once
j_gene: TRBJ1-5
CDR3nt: TGTGCCAGCAGTGAAAGCAGACCGGGGGCGGATCAGCCCCAGCATTTT
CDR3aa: CASSESRPGADQPQHF

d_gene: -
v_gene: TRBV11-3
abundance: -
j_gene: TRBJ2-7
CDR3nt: TGTGCCAGCAGCTTAGATGGAGACAGCTCCTACGAGCAGTACTTC
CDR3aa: CASSLDGDSSYEQYF

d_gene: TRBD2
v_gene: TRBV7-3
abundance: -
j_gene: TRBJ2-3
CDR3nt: TGTGCCAGCAGCCCTAGCGGGAGTAGTTCAGATACGCAGTATTTT
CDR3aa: CASSPSGSSSDTQYF

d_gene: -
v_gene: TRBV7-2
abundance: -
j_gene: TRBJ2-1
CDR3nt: TGTGCCAGCACCCCACCCGGACTCCGCCCTTACAATGAGCAGTTCTTC
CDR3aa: CASTPPGLRPYNEQFF

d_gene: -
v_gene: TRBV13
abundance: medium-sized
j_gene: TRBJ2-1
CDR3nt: TGTGCCAGCAGCTCCTGGGGGTTGGCCGGCAATGAGCAGTTCTTC
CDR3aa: CASSSWGLAGNEQFF

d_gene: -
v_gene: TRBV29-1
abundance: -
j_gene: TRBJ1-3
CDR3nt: TGCAGCGTTGAAGATCAATCCCTAACAGCGTCTTTT
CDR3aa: CSVEDQSLTASF

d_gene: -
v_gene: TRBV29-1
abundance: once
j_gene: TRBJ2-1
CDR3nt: TGCAGCGTCTACCCCGGGCAGGGGACCTACAATGAGCAGTTCTTC
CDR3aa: CSVYPGQGTYNEQFF

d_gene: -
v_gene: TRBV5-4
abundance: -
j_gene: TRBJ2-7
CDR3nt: TGTGCCAGCAGCTTGGCGGACCTAGGGGGCGAGCAGTACTTC
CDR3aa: CASSLADLGGEQYF

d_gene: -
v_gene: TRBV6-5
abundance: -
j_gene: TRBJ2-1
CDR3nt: TGTGCCAGCAGTTACGGCGGATCGGGGACCGTCAATGAGCAGTTCTTC
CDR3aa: CASSYGGSGTVNEQFF

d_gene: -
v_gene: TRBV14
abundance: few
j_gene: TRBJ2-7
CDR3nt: TGTGCCAGCAGCCAAGATGGGCAGCCCTACGAGCAGTACTTC
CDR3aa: CASSQDGQPYEQYF

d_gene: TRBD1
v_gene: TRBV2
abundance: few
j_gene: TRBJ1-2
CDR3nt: TGTGCCACCTTCATTTCCGACAGGGAGTCCTATGGCTACACCTTC
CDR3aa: CATFISDRESYGYTF

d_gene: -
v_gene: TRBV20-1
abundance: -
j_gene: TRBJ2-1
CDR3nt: TGCAGTGCCTTCCCCAATGAGCAGTTCTTC
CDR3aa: CSAFPNEQFF

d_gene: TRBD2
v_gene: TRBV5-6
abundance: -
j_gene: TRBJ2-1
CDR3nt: TGTGCCAGCAGCTGGGGGACTAGCGGGAGAGGTGGCAATGAGCAGTTCTTC
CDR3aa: CASSWGTSGRGGNEQFF

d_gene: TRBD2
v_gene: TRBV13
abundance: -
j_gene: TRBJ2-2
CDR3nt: TGTGCCAGCGGACCTGGACTAGAGGTCGGGGAGCTGTTTTTT
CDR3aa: CASGPGLEVGELFF

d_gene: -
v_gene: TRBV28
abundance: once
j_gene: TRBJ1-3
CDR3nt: TGTGCCAGCAGTTTTCAGGGAACGGGAAACACCATATATTTT
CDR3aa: CASSFQGTGNTIYF

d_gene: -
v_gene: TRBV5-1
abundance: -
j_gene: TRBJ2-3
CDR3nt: TGCGCCAGCCGAGAAGAGGTAGATACGCAGTATTTT
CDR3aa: CASREEVDTQYF

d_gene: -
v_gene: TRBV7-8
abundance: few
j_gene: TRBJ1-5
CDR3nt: TGTGCCAGCAGCTTAATGCAGGGGTATCAGCCCCAGCATTTT
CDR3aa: CASSLMQGYQPQHF

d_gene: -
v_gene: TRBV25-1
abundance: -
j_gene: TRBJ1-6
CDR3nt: TGTGCCAGCAGTGAAGCCCAGGGTCTAGATTCACCCCTCCACTTT
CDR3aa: CASSEAQGLDSPLHF

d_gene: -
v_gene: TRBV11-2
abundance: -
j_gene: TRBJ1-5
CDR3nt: TGTGCCAGCAGCTTAGACGACGGATATCAGCCCCAGCATTTT
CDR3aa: CASSLDDGYQPQHF